This T cell receptor beta chain appears in the sequencing data of a study of siplizumab effects on memory and regulatory T cells. Approximately 100,000 TCR templates were assayed per sample. Profiled with immunoSEQ multiplex PCR; TCRdb holds only in-frame clones, not every one. The data show 97,000 or so clones, roughly 92% seen once. A word on this clone: Its antigen is not identified.

Study-level points and caveats: Roughly 75-97% of proliferating CD4+ or CD8+ clones lacked an assignable naive or memory phenotype. Alloreactive clones mapping to unstimulated subsets formed only a minor fraction. The suppressive capacity of proliferating Tregs from siplizumab cultures remained unconfirmed.

The CDR3 runs to 15 residues. The clonotype comes from a human donor in good health. The chain is built from TRBV21-1 and TRBJ1-5; TRBD1 reflects the table's D call only, with no check against the DNA. TRBV21-1 is marked as a pseudogene. The sample consisted of CD4+ T cells sorted from blood. The CDR3 spells CASSTGQGLNQPQHF. The CDR3 bases are TGTGCCAGCAGCACTGGACAGGGACTCAATCAGCCCCAGCATTTT.